These T cell receptor beta chains were read from a single sample in a study of beta chain features in type 1 diabetes. Produced via immunoSEQ multiplex PCR; TCRdb's table is partial and in-frame only. The sample has hundreds of thousands of clones; around 12% are singletons. Sample: naive CD4+ T cells from blood. The receptors come from a man younger than 35 in good health. CDR3s include the opening cysteine and the closing phenylalanine or tryptophan.

j_call v_call cdr3_aa
TRBJ2-2 TRBV4-1 CASSQDLAGTANTGELFF
TRBJ1-2 TRBV7-2 CASSRTTGSILYGYTF
TRBJ1-1 TRBV27 CASSNRTGGTEAFF
TRBJ1-2 TRBV29-1 CSVGGQGIPYTF
TRBJ2-2 TRBV30 CAWRAGLFRAGELFF
TRBJ2-7 TRBV29-1 CSVGFRGYEQYF
TRBJ2-3 TRBV25-1 CASSEFRTSTDTQYF
TRBJ1-1 TRBV29-1 CSVTRTAMNTEAFF
TRBJ1-5 TRBV2 CASSDLAQPQHF
TRBJ2-2 TRBV6-5 CASRGPGTGELFF
TRBJ2-6 TRBV18 CASSPMTGESSGANVLTF
TRBJ2-7 TRBV19 CASSTNYEQYF
TRBJ1-6 TRBV5-6 CASSLGRDGSPLHF
TRBJ2-2 TRBV5-4 CASSLVRNTGELFF
TRBJ1-2 TRBV25-1 CASSEFDYGYTF
TRBJ1-2 TRBV7-2 CASSSQGFTDYGYTF
TRBJ1-1 TRBV9 CASSVTGTANTEAFF
TRBJ2-1 TRBV6-6 CASRVLAGVIEQFF
TRBJ2-5 TRBV5-6 CASSRTPGYQETQYF
TRBJ2-1 TRBV5-1 CASSQGLAGSHEQFF
TRBJ1-2 TRBV15 CATSRDQSDGQGYTF
TRBJ2-7 TRBV5-1 CASGRDSYEQYF
TRBJ2-7 TRBV29-1 CSVELGQGGNEQYF
TRBJ2-1 TRBV14 CASSQRVGQGYNEQFF
TRBJ2-7 TRBV15 CATSKDRRGYEQYF
TRBJ1-4 TRBV7-9 CASSSRGSPDEKLFF
TRBJ1-3 TRBV6-5 CASSDSGGSGNTIYF
TRBJ2-5 TRBV28 CASSWWSGRDGQYF
TRBJ1-2 TRBV2 CASSEVGIAYGYTF
TRBJ1-5 TRBV5-6 CASSARRSQPQHF
TRBJ2-1 TRBV10-3 CAISLAGASYNEQFF
TRBJ1-6 TRBV4-2 CASSPDRGVSPLHF
TRBJ2-7 TRBV27 CASRLAGVDEQYF
TRBJ2-7 TRBV19 CASSTTSAEGYEQYF
TRBJ2-3 TRBV30 CALGSGGNTDTQYF
TRBJ1-5 TRBV6-1 CAIRTGTGYQPQHF
TRBJ1-2 TRBV7-9 CASSLGQGNGYTF
TRBJ2-5 TRBV4-1 CASSQEGTGGWETQYF
TRBJ2-5 TRBV29-1 CSVLGTDQETQYF
TRBJ1-5 TRBV29-1 CSVGGSNQPQHF
TRBJ2-5 TRBV5-1 CASSPGGQETQYF
TRBJ2-3 TRBV14 CASSQDLARDTQYF
TRBJ1-5 TRBV29-1 CSVQTGINQPQHF
TRBJ1-1 TRBV5-1 CASSFWTGGERTEAFF
TRBJ2-3 TRBV9 CASSVGQGSDTQYF
TRBJ2-1 TRBV29-1 CSSRRSNKEQFF
TRBJ1-3 TRBV9 CASSGGQGLRSTIYF
TRBJ2-1 TRBV5-4 CASSFGWDRFTNNEQFF
TRBJ1-5 TRBV5-6 CASSFTGLPQPQHF
TRBJ2-5 TRBV7-9 CASSLFGERETQYF
TRBJ1-1 TRBV29-1 CSVEVVKNRGTEAFF
TRBJ2-1 TRBV10-3 CAIRASGKYNEQFF
TRBJ2-7 TRBV14 CASSRGGLAGRFEQYF
TRBJ2-5 TRBV19 CASSTGRTETQYF
TRBJ2-6 TRBV19 CASSSRTGDSGANVLTF
TRBJ2-7 TRBV5-4 CASSYEPGQGLYEQYF
TRBJ1-1 TRBV30 CAWSADRGNTEAFF